Following are 27 T cell receptor beta chains from one sample sequenced in a study of monozygotic twins with inflammatory bowel disease. Reanalyzing the 5' RACE reads, TCRdb keeps one entry per CDR3 protein, without DNA. The sample's table shows approximately 120,000 distinct CDR3 sequences. Material: blood. Receptors were obtained from a human donor with ulcerative colitis or Crohn's disease, or a healthy co-twin of an affected twin (not recorded which).

The chain recombines TRBV5-1 with TRBJ2-7; TCRdb picks TRBD2, but there is no DNA to check that call. There are 16 residues in the CDR3. Per germline, CDR1 SGHRS and CDR2 YFSETQ. CDR3: CASSLPLGGRSGEQYF.

This chain connects TRBV3-1 to TRBJ1-5; checking the TCRdb D call of TRBD1 is not possible without DNA. The CDR3 loop spans 16 amino acids. The V gene's germline CDR1 is LGHDT and CDR2 YNNKEL (reference sequence). CDR3 region: CASSRGVGNSNQPQHF. Looking up the rest from reference TRBV3-1 and TRBJ1-5 gives the full variable domain: DTAVSQTPKYLVTQMGNDKSIKCEQNLGHDTMYWYKQDSKKFLKIMFSYNNKELIINETVPNRFSPKSPDKAHLNLHINSLELGDSAVYFCASSRGVGNSNQPQHFGDGTRLSIL.

The rearrangement joins TRBV15 to TRBJ2-3; with no DNA, the TCRdb D assignment of TRBD1 cannot be verified. The CDR3 totals 15 residues. Looked up from germline, CDR1 is LNHNV and CDR2 is YYDKDF (reference sequence). CDR3 protein: CATSRDRTGSDTQYF.

The chain is built from TRBV24-1 and TRBJ1-2. This CDR3 comprises 14 residues. Germline assignment: CDR1 KGHDR and CDR2 SFDVKD. The CDR3: CATSDLTLNYGYTF.

This rearrangement joins TRBV6-2 or TRBV6-3 to TRBJ1-1. Germline assignment: CDR1 MNHEY and CDR2 SVGEGT. The CDR3 has 11 residues. CDR3 sequence: CATGLNTEAFF.

V usage is TRBV7-6 and J usage is TRBJ2-1; TCRdb's assignment of TRBD1 cannot be checked, as there is no DNA. The CDR3 sequence is 14 residues long. Per the germline V gene, CDR1 is SGHVS and CDR2 is FNYEAQ. The CDR3 spells CASRGTESYNEQFF.

The chain couples TRBV5-1 to TRBJ2-5. The CDR3 is 14 residues long. CDR1 SGHRS and CDR2 YFSETQ come from the germline V gene. CDR3 sequence: CASSLDAGQETQYF.

This chain connects TRBV18 to TRBJ1-4. The CDR3 extends over 15 amino acids. Germline V gives CDR1 KGHSH, CDR2 LQKENI. The CDR3 spells CASSPRDSLNEKLFF. The entire variable domain, with the rest obtained from reference TRBV18 and TRBJ1-4, is as follows: NAGVMQNPRHLVRRRGQEARLRCSPMKGHSHVYWYRQLPEEGLKFMVYLQKENIIDESGMPKERFSAEFPKEGPSILRIQQVVRGDSAAYFCASSPRDSLNEKLFFGSGTQLSVL.

V is TRBV25-1 and J is TRBJ2-3; TCRdb proposes TRBD1, but this gene call is untestable without DNA. The CDR3 contains 16 residues. Germline values: CDR1 MGHDK, CDR2 SYGVNS. CDR3: CASSEYKRGRSDTQYF.

J is TRBJ2-2 and V is TRBV7-2; the D call from TCRdb, TRBD1, cannot be confirmed without DNA. The CDR3 is made up of 15 amino acids. In germline, CDR1 is SGHTA, CDR2 FQGNSA. The chain's CDR3 is CASSPRTGGTGELFF.

V is TRBV12-3 or TRBV12-4 and J is TRBJ2-1; with no DNA, the TCRdb D assignment of TRBD1 cannot be verified. The CDR3 length is 17 residues. CDR3 protein: CASTPDRGSLRRNEQFF.

The gene calls are TRBV2 and TRBJ2-1. The V gene's germline CDR1 is SNHLY and CDR2 FYNNEI. The CDR3 is 13 residues long. This CDR3 is CASSQDSYNEQFF. Filled out from reference TRBV2 and TRBJ2-1, the complete variable domain reads EPEVTQTPSHQVTQMGQEVILRCVPISNHLYFYWYRQILGQKVEFLVSFYNNEISEKSEIFDDQFSVERPDGSNFTLKIRSTKLEDSAMYFCASSQDSYNEQFFGPGTRLTVL.

V and J are TRBV7-6 and TRBJ1-6; the TRBD1 assignment by TCRdb is unverifiable without DNA. Germline assignment: CDR1 SGHVS and CDR2 FNYEAQ. CDR3 length: 18 amino acids. The CDR3 here is CASSLGPPTGDYNSPLHF.

This sequence joins TRBV6-2 or TRBV6-3 and TRBJ2-1; TCRdb calls TRBD2, which cannot be checked without DNA. This CDR3 has 14 amino acids. Germline-derived CDR1 and CDR2 are MNHEY and SVGEGT. The chain's CDR3 is CASSLAVSDNEQFF.

The chain is built from TRBV2 and TRBJ1-2; TCRdb's D call of TRBD1 is untestable without DNA. This CDR3 comprises 15 residues. The V gene's germline CDR1 is SNHLY and CDR2 FYNNEI. CDR3 sequence: CASRGVRDTNYGYTF. The full variable domain, with the rest looked up from reference TRBV2 and TRBJ1-2, is EPEVTQTPSHQVTQMGQEVILRCVPISNHLYFYWYRQILGQKVEFLVSFYNNEISEKSEIFDDQFSVERPDGSNFTLKIRSTKLEDSAMYFCASRGVRDTNYGYTFGSGTRLTVV.

The V and J genes are TRBV20-1 and TRBJ1-1; the D call from TCRdb, TRBD1, cannot be confirmed without DNA. Germline V CDR1 and CDR2: DFQATT, SNEGSKA (reference sequence). The CDR3 is 15 residues long. The CDR3 reads CSAPPGQGAVTEAFF.

The chain's CDR3 is CASSRNRQETQYF. The chain carries TRBV11-3 and TRBJ2-5; TCRdb picks TRBD1, but there is no DNA to check that call. CDR1 and CDR2 from the germline V gene are SGHNT and YENEEA. CDR3 length equals 13 residues. Looking up the rest from reference TRBV11-3 and TRBJ2-5 gives the full variable domain: EAGVVQSPRYKIIEKKQPVAFWCNPISGHNTLYWYLQNLGQGPELLIRYENEEAVDDSQLPKDRFSAERLKGVDSTLKIQPAELGDSAVYLCASSRNRQETQYFGPGTRLLVL.

This chain uses TRBV15 with TRBJ2-6. Germline assignment: CDR1 LNHNV and CDR2 YYDKDF (reference sequence). The CDR3 is 16 amino acids. The CDR3 region is CATSRGSVTGANVLTF.

This CDR3 is CASRTGGDSPLHF. The V gene is TRBV9, the J gene TRBJ1-6; lacking DNA, the TRBD1 call made by TCRdb goes unchecked. The CDR3 consists of 13 residues. Germline CDR1 SGDLS, CDR2 YYNGEE.

V is TRBV15 and J is TRBJ1-1. Germline V lookup: CDR1 LNHNV, CDR2 YYDKDF (reference sequence). This CDR3 is 13 amino acids long. CDR3 loop: CATSLDRNTEAFF.

CDR3 region: CASSPVRGSQEIQYF. V and J are TRBV12-3 or TRBV12-4 and TRBJ2-5; the D call from TCRdb, TRBD1, cannot be confirmed without DNA. This CDR3 is 15 amino acids long.

V usage is TRBV6-2 or TRBV6-3 and J usage is TRBJ1-1; TCRdb proposes TRBD1, but this gene call is untestable without DNA. This CDR3 region has 15 residues. Germline CDR1 MNHEY, CDR2 SVGEGT. This CDR3 is CASSDRQGLNTEAFF.

J is TRBJ1-3 and V is TRBV5-1; TCRdb's D call, TRBD1, is unchecked because there is no DNA. Germline V lookup: CDR1 SGHRS, CDR2 YFSETQ. CDR3 length: 13 amino acids. This chain's CDR3 is CASSLEGERTIYF.

The J gene is TRBJ1-3, the V gene TRBV10-3; no DNA is available, so the TRBD1 call from TCRdb remains unchecked. This CDR3 comprises 15 residues. Germline V lookup: CDR1 ENHRY, CDR2 SYGVKD. The CDR3 spells CATQKTGTSGNTIYF.

This chain joins TRBV29-1 and TRBJ2-3. The CDR3 covers 12 residues. Germline assignment: CDR1 SQVTM and CDR2 ANQGSEA. The CDR3 loop reads CSVAVYLDTQYF.

V and J are TRBV29-1 and TRBJ1-1; TCRdb outputs TRBD1, but without DNA this stays unchecked. In germline, CDR1 is SQVTM, CDR2 ANQGSEA. The CDR3 totals 15 residues. The CDR3 loop reads CSAAAGWGMGTEAFF. Supplemented by reference TRBV29-1 and TRBJ1-1, the full variable domain reads SAVISQKPSRDICQRGTSLTIQCQVDSQVTMMFWYRQQPGQSLTLIATANQGSEATYESGFVIDKFPISRPNLTFSTLTVSNMSPEDSSIYLCSAAAGWGMGTEAFFGQGTRLTVV.

The J gene is TRBJ2-7, the V gene TRBV19; TCRdb indicates TRBD1, and absent DNA this call remains unverified. CDR1 and CDR2 (germline): LNHDA, SQIVND (reference sequence). The CDR3 consists of 14 residues. CDR3 residues: CASSPSGGASEQYF.